Listed below are T cell receptor beta chains from one sample, sequenced in a study of blood T cells in healthy people across ages. TCRdb processed the 5' RACE reads anew with MiXCR; each CDR3 protein has one entry. The sample has 650,000 to 1,000,000 distinct CDR3 sequences; under 40% are singletons. Sequenced: blood. These receptors all come from a young man in good health. Each CDR3 is given with its conserved first and last residue. D genes are given only for firm matches. Part of the rows lack a size; the others show once, few, many or a class for expanded clones.

clone size	J gene	D gene	V gene	CDR3 DNA	CDR3 protein
few	TRBJ2-1	TRBD2	TRBV9	TGTGCCAGCAGCGTAGGAGTAGCGGGGTACAATGAGCAGTTCTTC	CASSVGVAGYNEQFF
NA	TRBJ2-1	TRBD1	TRBV4-1	TGCGCCAGCAGCCAAGAGGACAGGACAGGGGATGAGCAGTTCTTC	CASSQEDRTGDEQFF
NA	TRBJ2-5	TRBD1	TRBV7-9	TGTGCCAGCAGCTTAAGGACAGGGCAAGAGACCCAGTACTTC	CASSLRTGQETQYF
few	TRBJ1-6	NA	TRBV7-9	TGTGCCAGCAGCTTCCGTCCCAACCATAATTCACCCCTCCACTTT	CASSFRPNHNSPLHF
NA	TRBJ2-3	TRBD2	TRBV4-3	TGCGCCAGCAGCCAAGATCAGGGAGGGGTAGATACGCAGTATTTT	CASSQDQGGVDTQYF
NA	TRBJ2-5	NA	TRBV13	TGTGCCAGCAGCTCACAAACCGGGGTCCAAGCCCAAGAGACCCAGTACTTC	CASSSQTGVQAQETQYF
NA	TRBJ2-1	NA	TRBV20-1	TGCAGTGCTTCAAAACCAATGTCCTCCTACAATGAGCAGTTCTTC	CSASKPMSSYNEQFF
many	TRBJ2-7	TRBD2	TRBV9	TGTGCCAGCAGTGTGGGCGGGGGGACCTACGAGCAGTACTTC	CASSVGGGTYEQYF
NA	TRBJ1-1	TRBD1	TRBV20-1	TGCAGTGCTAGAGATGGGACAGCGGGCACTGAAGCTTTCTTT	CSARDGTAGTEAFF
NA	TRBJ2-7	NA	TRBV12-3/TRBV12-4	TGTGCCAGCAGTTCGGGACTCCCTTCCGAGCAGTACTTC	CASSSGLPSEQYF
NA	TRBJ2-3	NA	TRBV5-1	TGCACCAGCAGCTTGGCCGTTAGAGGGGCTAGCACAGATACGCAGTATTTT	CTSSLAVRGASTDTQYF
NA	TRBJ2-7	NA	TRBV7-2	TGTGCCAGCAGCTCCAGGGGGGCTGGCGGGGTATACAATGAGCAGTACTTC	CASSSRGAGGVYNEQYF
many	TRBJ2-5	NA	TRBV12-3/TRBV12-4	TGTGCCAGCAGTTTTTTTGTTTGGGGGGATCAGGAGACCCAGTACTTC	CASSFFVWGDQETQYF
NA	TRBJ1-5	NA	TRBV12-3/TRBV12-4	TGTGCCAGCAGTACGTACCGGGACGGTAGTAATTTAGCCCAGCATTTT	CASSTYRDGSNLAQHF
few	TRBJ1-1	NA	TRBV29-1	TGCAGCGTGACCGCCTGGGTCACTGAAGCTTTCTTT	CSVTAWVTEAFF
few	TRBJ2-5	NA	TRBV20-1	TGCAGTGCTATCTGGGGCCAAGAGACCCAGTACTTC	CSAIWGQETQYF
NA	TRBJ1-2	NA	TRBV11-2	TGTGCCAGCAGCCGAAATTCGGGGGTGAGAGGCTACACCTTC	CASSRNSGVRGYTF
NA	TRBJ1-1	NA	TRBV5-6	TGTGCCAGCTTAACCCAGGGCTTGAACACTGAAGCTTTCTTT	CASLTQGLNTEAFF
many	TRBJ1-2	NA	TRBV12-3/TRBV12-4	TGTGCCAGCAGCCAAAAGAGGGGACTCACCTTC	CASSQKRGLTF
many	TRBJ2-3	TRBD2	TRBV20-1	TGCAGTGCTACCCAGACTAGCGGGGGGGCGGGGCAGTATTTT	CSATQTSGGAGQYF
NA	TRBJ2-5	NA	TRBV7-9	TGTGCCAGCAGCCGAGACCTGTTCCAAGAGACCCAGTACTTC	CASSRDLFQETQYF
NA	TRBJ1-2	TRBD1	TRBV15	TGTGCCACCAGCAGAGATCGGACAGGATCCTATGGCTACACCTTC	CATSRDRTGSYGYTF
NA	TRBJ2-1	TRBD1	TRBV12-3/TRBV12-4	TGTGCCAGCAGTACCGGGACAGGGGGCGGCAATGAGCAGTTCTTC	CASSTGTGGGNEQFF
NA	TRBJ1-6	NA	TRBV20-1	TGCAGTGCTAGGAGTGTGGCTTCACCCCTCCACTTT	CSARSVASPLHF
NA	TRBJ2-7	NA	TRBV7-3	TGTGCCAGCAGCTTGTACAGTGGAACGGATGAGCAGTACTTC	CASSLYSGTDEQYF
NA	TRBJ2-1	TRBD1	TRBV20-1	TGCAGTGTTCTGACAGGGGTGAGCTTTGAGCAGTTCTTC	CSVLTGVSFEQFF
many	TRBJ2-7	TRBD1	TRBV12-3/TRBV12-4	TGTGCCAGCAGTTGGGGGACAGGAAACTCCTACGAGCAGTACTTC	CASSWGTGNSYEQYF
few	TRBJ1-4	TRBD1	TRBV27	TGTGCCAGCAGACCCCACAGGGGAAAACTGCTTAATGAAAAACTGTTTTTT	CASRPHRGKLLNEKLFF
NA	TRBJ2-2	NA	TRBV5-1	TGCGCCAGCAGCCCCGACGATCCGGGGACCGGGGAGCTGTTTTTT	CASSPDDPGTGELFF
many	TRBJ2-1	NA	TRBV4-3	TGCGCCAGCAGCCCCGAAGATACTTGGGGGCTTGAGCAGTTCTTC	CASSPEDTWGLEQFF
few	TRBJ2-3	NA	TRBV12-3/TRBV12-4	TGTGCCAGCAGTTTACCCATGATGGCAGATACGCAGTATTTT	CASSLPMMADTQYF
few	TRBJ1-1	NA	TRBV4-1	TGCGCCAGCAGCCTAACAAGAATAAGCAGGAACACTGAAGCTTTCTTT	CASSLTRISRNTEAFF
NA	TRBJ1-6	TRBD1	TRBV7-9	TGTGCCAGCAGCTTAGGACAGGGAACTTCACCCCTCCACTTT	CASSLGQGTSPLHF
NA	TRBJ2-5	TRBD1	TRBV20-1	TGCAGTGCCCGTCCAGGGGGAGACCAAGAGACCCAGTACTTC	CSARPGGDQETQYF
many	TRBJ2-5	TRBD2	TRBV5-1	TGCGCCAGCAGCCCTAAGACTAGCGGGGATCTGAGGGAGACCCAGTACTTC	CASSPKTSGDLRETQYF
NA	TRBJ2-3	NA	TRBV7-9	TGTGCCAGCAGCTTACATGGTGCGACCGTCACAGATACGCAGTATTTT	CASSLHGATVTDTQYF
NA	TRBJ2-5	NA	TRBV6-2/TRBV6-3	TGTGCCAGCAGTTACCGCCTAGGTTTGGCCAAGGAGCAGTACTTC	CASSYRLGLAKEQYF
NA	TRBJ2-1	TRBD1	TRBV24-1	TGTGCCACCAGTGATCCGGGACAGGGGTTATCGTTCAATGAGCAGTTCTTC	CATSDPGQGLSFNEQFF
few	TRBJ2-1	NA	TRBV6-1	TGTGCCAGCAGCAGCCCACATACCGGGGGCGGCTCCTACAATGAGCAGTTCTTC	CASSSPHTGGGSYNEQFF
many	TRBJ2-5	NA	TRBV3-1	TGTGCCAGCAGCCCTCTACAAGAGACCCAGTACTTC	CASSPLQETQYF
few	TRBJ2-7	NA	TRBV20-1	TGCAGTGCTAGCCCGTACAGGGCCCCTCTCTACAATGAGCAGTACTTC	CSASPYRAPLYNEQYF
few	TRBJ1-2	NA	TRBV4-3	TGCGCCAGCAGCCCCTACCTGACGGGGATGGATGGCTACACCTTC	CASSPYLTGMDGYTF
many	TRBJ2-3	NA	TRBV24-1	TGTGCCACCAGTGATTTGGAACTAGGAGGTACAGATACGCAGTATTTT	CATSDLELGGTDTQYF
many	TRBJ2-3	TRBD2	TRBV11-2	TGTGCCAGCAGCTTAGGGCTAGCGGGCGGAGATACGCAGTATTTT	CASSLGLAGGDTQYF
NA	TRBJ1-1	NA	TRBV7-9	TGTGCCAGCAGCTTAAAGTCCCGGGACGTATTCGGGCCCAGGAACACTGAAGCTTTCTTT	CASSLKSRDVFGPRNTEAFF
many	TRBJ1-5	NA	TRBV10-3	TGTGCCATCAGTGAGGCTTCAGGGGATCAGCCCCAGCATTTT	CAISEASGDQPQHF
NA	TRBJ2-5	NA	TRBV15	TGTGCCACCAGCAGAGATCTTAGTGATCCGTACTTC	CATSRDLSDPYF
few	TRBJ1-4	TRBD1	TRBV4-3	TGCGCCAGCAGCGAAAGGGACAGGCCGGAAAAACTGTTTTTT	CASSERDRPEKLFF
many	TRBJ2-5	NA	TRBV10-3	TGTGCCATCAGTGACAGGGCAGAGACCCAGTACTTC	CAISDRAETQYF
many	TRBJ2-7	TRBD2	TRBV10-3	TGTGCCGCCTGCAGCGGGGCCTTGTCCTACGAGCAGTACTTC	CAACSGALSYEQYF
NA	TRBJ1-5	NA	TRBV20-1	TGCAGTGCTAGCTACAGGCCCGAGGAGCCCCAGCATTTT	CSASYRPEEPQHF
few	TRBJ2-7	NA	TRBV4-1	TGCGCCAGCAGCGCAGAACAGGGGGGGGCCTACGAGCAGTACTTC	CASSAEQGGAYEQYF
many	TRBJ2-7	TRBD1	TRBV7-6	TGTGCCAGCAGCTTGGACAGGGGAGACGAGCAGTACTTC	CASSLDRGDEQYF
NA	TRBJ1-2	TRBD1	TRBV14	TGTGCCAGCAGCCATGCAGGGGGCTATGGCTACACCTTC	CASSHAGGYGYTF
few	TRBJ1-4	NA	TRBV6-9	TGTGCCAGCAGCCGCCCGGGGGGCGATGAAAAACTGTTTTTT	CASSRPGGDEKLFF
once	TRBJ2-3	TRBD2	TRBV5-1	TGCGCCAGCATTAAAGAGCGGGGGGCTACAGATACGCAGTATTTT	CASIKERGATDTQYF
many	TRBJ2-5	NA	TRBV5-1	TGCGCCAGCAGATTGTCAGGAGACCAAGAGACCCAGTACTTC	CASRLSGDQETQYF
NA	TRBJ2-7	NA	TRBV29-1	TGCAGCCTAAGGAGGGACTCGCGGGATACCCAGTACTTC	CSLRRDSRDTQYF
NA	TRBJ1-2	TRBD1	TRBV27	TGTGCCAGCAGGGGCAGTGACGGGGACAGGGGAAGATACACCTTC	CASRGSDGDRGRYTF
few	TRBJ2-7	TRBD1	TRBV4-1	TGCGCCAGCAGCCAAGTTAAAGGGGGCCACGAGCAGTACTTC	CASSQVKGGHEQYF